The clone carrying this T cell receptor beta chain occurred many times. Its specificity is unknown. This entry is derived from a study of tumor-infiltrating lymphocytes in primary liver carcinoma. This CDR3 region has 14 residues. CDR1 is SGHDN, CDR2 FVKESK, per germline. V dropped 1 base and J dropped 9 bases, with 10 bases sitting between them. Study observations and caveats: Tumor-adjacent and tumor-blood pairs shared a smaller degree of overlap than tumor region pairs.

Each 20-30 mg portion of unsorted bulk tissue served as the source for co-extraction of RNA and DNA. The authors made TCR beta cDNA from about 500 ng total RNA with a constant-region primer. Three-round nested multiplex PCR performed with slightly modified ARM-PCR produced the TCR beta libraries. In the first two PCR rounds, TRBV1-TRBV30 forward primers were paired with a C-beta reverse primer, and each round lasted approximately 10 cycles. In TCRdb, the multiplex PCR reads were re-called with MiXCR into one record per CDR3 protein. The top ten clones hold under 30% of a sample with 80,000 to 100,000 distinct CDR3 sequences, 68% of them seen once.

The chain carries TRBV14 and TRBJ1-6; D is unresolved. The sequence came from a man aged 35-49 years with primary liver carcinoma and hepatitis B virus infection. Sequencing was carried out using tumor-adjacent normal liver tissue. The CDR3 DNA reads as TGTGCCAGCAGCCAAGGGGAAACTGGTTCACCCCTCCACTTT. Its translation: CASSQGETGSPLHF.